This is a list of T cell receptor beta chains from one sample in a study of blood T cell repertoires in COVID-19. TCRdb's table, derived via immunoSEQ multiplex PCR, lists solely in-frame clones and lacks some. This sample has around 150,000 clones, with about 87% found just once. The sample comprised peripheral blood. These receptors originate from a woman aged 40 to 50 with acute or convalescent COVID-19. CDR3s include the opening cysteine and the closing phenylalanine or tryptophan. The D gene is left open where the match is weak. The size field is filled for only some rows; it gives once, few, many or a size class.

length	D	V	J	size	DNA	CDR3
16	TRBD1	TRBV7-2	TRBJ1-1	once	TGTGCCAGCAGCTTGGGGGACAGGGGGCGAGGGACTGAAGCTTTCTTT	CASSLGDRGRGTEAFF
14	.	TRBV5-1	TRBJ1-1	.	TGCGCCAGCAGCCCCACCAGTGCGAACACTGAAGCTTTCTTT	CASSPTSANTEAFF
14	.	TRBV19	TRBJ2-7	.	TGTGCCAGTAGTATTGGGGGAGGCCCCCTCGAGCAGTACTTC	CASSIGGGPLEQYF
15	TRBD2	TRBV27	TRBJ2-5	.	TGTGCCAGCAGTCCCCTCTTCGGGGGGCAAGAGACCCAGTACTTC	CASSPLFGGQETQYF
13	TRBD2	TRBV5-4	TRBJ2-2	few	TGTGCCAGCAGCTTGAGCGGGAGCTACGAGCTGTTTTTT	CASSLSGSYELFF
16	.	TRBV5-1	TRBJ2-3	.	TGCGCCAGCAGCTTGGTCCTAGCGCGAGGGGCAGATACGCAGTATTTT	CASSLVLARGADTQYF
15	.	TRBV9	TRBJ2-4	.	TGTGCCAGCAGCCACCGGGACTCCGAGGAGAACATTCAGTACTTC	CASSHRDSEENIQYF
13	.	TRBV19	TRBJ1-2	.	TGTGCCAGTAGTATCCAGGAGGGCTATGGCTACACCTTC	CASSIQEGYGYTF
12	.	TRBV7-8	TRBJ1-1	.	TGTGCCAGCAGCTTAGACAGGTCGGAAGCTTTCTTT	CASSLDRSEAFF
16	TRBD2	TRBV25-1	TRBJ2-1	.	TGTGCCAGCAGTGTGACTAGCGGCCAACCCTACAATGAGCAGTTCTTC	CASSVTSGQPYNEQFF
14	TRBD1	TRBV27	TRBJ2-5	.	TGTGCCAGCAGAGGACAGGGGTGGCAAGAGACCCAGTACTTC	CASRGQGWQETQYF
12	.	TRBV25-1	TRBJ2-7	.	TGTGCCAGCAGGGAGGGCGCCTACGAGCAGTACTTC	CASREGAYEQYF
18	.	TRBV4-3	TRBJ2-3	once	TGCGCCAGCAGTCGCGGGACTGGTGTGTTTGCGGGCACAGATACGCAGTATTTT	CASSRGTGVFAGTDTQYF
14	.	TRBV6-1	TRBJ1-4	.	TGTGCCAGCAGTGAAAGAGGGACTAATGAAAAACTGTTTTTT	CASSERGTNEKLFF
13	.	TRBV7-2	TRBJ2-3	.	TGTGCCAGCAGCTTAGTTCTCTTCGATACGCAGTATTTT	CASSLVLFDTQYF
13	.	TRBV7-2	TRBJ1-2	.	TGTGCCAGCAGCTTAGTAGAGGTACAAGGCTACACCTTC	CASSLVEVQGYTF
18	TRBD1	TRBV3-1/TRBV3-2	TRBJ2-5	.	TGTGCCAGCAGCCAAGATCGACACGGGACAGGGGTAGGCGAGACCCAGTACTTC	CASSQDRHGTGVGETQYF
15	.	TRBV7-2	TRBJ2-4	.	TGTGCCAGCAGCTTCTCCAGCGGGGCCAAAAACATTCAGTACTTC	CASSFSSGAKNIQYF
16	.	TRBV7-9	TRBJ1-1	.	TGTGCCAGCAGCTCAGCAAGATGGAGGGGGGGCACTGAAGCTTTCTTT	CASSSARWRGGTEAFF
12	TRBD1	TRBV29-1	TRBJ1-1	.	TGCAGCGTTGGTTACGGGACAGGTAAAGCTTTCTTT	CSVGYGTGKAFF
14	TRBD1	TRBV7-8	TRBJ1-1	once	TGTGCCAGCAGCTTGGAACGGGACAGGGCGGGAGCTTTCTTT	CASSLERDRAGAFF
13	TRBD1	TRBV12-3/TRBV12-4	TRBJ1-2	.	TGTGCCAGCACCCCAGGGGGCGGGAATGGCTACACCTTC	CASTPGGGNGYTF
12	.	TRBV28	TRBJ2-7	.	TGTGCCAGCAGTCCACTAGCCTACGAGCAGTACTTC	CASSPLAYEQYF
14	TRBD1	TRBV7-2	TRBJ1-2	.	TGTGCCAGCAGCTCAAAGGGACAGGACTATGGCTACACCTTC	CASSSKGQDYGYTF
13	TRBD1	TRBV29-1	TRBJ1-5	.	TGCAGCGTTGGACAGGGGGTAGGTCAGCCCCAGCATTTT	CSVGQGVGQPQHF
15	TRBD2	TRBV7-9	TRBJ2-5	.	TGTGCCAGCAGCGCTCGACTAGCCGACCAAGAGACCCAGTACTTC	CASSARLADQETQYF
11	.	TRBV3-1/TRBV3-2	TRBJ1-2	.	TGTGCCAGCAGCCAGATGGGCGGCTACACCTTC	CASSQMGGYTF
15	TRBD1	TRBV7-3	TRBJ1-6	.	TGTGCCAGCAGCTTGGGACAGGGGGCGAATTCACCCCTCCACTTT	CASSLGQGANSPLHF
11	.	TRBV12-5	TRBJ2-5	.	TGTGCTAGTGGGCGGGGCGAGACCCAGTACTTC	CASGRGETQYF
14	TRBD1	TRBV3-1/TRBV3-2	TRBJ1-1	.	TGTGCCAGCAGTCGCGGCCAGGGGGTAAGGTCCGCTTTCTTT	CASSRGQGVRSAFF
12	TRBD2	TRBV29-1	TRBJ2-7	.	TGCAGCGTTGATAGCGGGAGTGGCGAGCAGTACTTC	CSVDSGSGEQYF
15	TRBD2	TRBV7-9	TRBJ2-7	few	TGTGCCAGCAGCTCGACTAGCGGGGACGTCTACGAGCAGTACTTC	CASSSTSGDVYEQYF
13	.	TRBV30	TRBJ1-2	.	TGTGCCTGGGGATTTGGGGCAGTCCCTGGCTACACCTTC	CAWGFGAVPGYTF
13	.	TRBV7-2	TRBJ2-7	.	TGTGCCAGCAGCCATGACAGGAGCTACGAGCAGTACTTC	CASSHDRSYEQYF
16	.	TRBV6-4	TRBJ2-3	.	TGTGCCAGCAGTGACCGGGGACTCTCTAGCACAGATACGCAGTATTTT	CASSDRGLSSTDTQYF
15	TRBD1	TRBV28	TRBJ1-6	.	TGTGCCAGCAGTTTATGGGGACAGGAGAGTTCACCCCTCCACTTT	CASSLWGQESSPLHF
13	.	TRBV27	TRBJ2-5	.	TGTGCCAGCAGCTTAACCAGGGCAGAGACCCAGTACTTC	CASSLTRAETQYF
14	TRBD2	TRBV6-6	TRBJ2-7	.	TGTGCCAGCATTCCCGGGACTAGATCCCACGAGCAGTACTTC	CASIPGTRSHEQYF
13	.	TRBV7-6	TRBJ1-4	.	TGTGCCAGCAGCTTAGCTGGAGGTGAAAAACTGTTTTTT	CASSLAGGEKLFF
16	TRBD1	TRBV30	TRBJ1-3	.	TGTGCCTGCCATATGGCAGGGGGCCCAGGAGGAAACACCATATATTTT	CACHMAGGPGGNTIYF
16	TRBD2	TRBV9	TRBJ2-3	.	TGTGCCAGCAGCCTAATTAGCGGGGTCGGCACAGATACGCAGTATTTT	CASSLISGVGTDTQYF
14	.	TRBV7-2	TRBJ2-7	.	TGTGCCAGCAGCTTAGGTAGGACACCCTACGAGCAGTACTTC	CASSLGRTPYEQYF
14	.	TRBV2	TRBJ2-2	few	TGTGCCAGCAGGGGCTCGGCGAACACCGGGGAGCTGTTTTTT	CASRGSANTGELFF
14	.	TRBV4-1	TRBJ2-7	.	TGCGCCAGCAGCCAGGAGGTCTTAACCTACGAGCAGTACTTC	CASSQEVLTYEQYF
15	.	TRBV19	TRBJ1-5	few	TGTGCCAGTAGTGGGTCCGGGGTCTACAATCAGCCCCAGCATTTT	CASSGSGVYNQPQHF
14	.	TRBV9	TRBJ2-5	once	TGTGCCAGCAGCATCCGTGCGGGCCAAGAGACCCAGTACTTC	CASSIRAGQETQYF
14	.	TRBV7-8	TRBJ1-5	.	TGTGCCAGCAGCTTAGAGCGCGGATTAAAGCCCCAGCATTTT	CASSLERGLKPQHF
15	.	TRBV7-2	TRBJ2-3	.	TGTGCCAGCGGCCCCCGGGGGGCCCCCGCAGATACGCAGTATTTT	CASGPRGAPADTQYF
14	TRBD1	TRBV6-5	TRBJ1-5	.	TGTGCCAGCAGGGATGGGACAGACAGTCAGCCCCAGCATTTT	CASRDGTDSQPQHF
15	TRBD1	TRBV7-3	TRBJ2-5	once	TGTGCCAGCAGCTCCCTAAAGACAGGGGACAAGACCCAGTACTTC	CASSSLKTGDKTQYF
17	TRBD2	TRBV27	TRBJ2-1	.	TGTGCCAGCAGTTTAGAGGGCGGGAGCTTCTCCTACAATGAGCAGTTCTTC	CASSLEGGSFSYNEQFF
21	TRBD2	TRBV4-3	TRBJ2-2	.	TGCGCCAGCAGCCAAGATCGACTAGCTGCCTCGAGTTACATGGTCACCGGGGAGCTGTTTTTT	CASSQDRLAASSYMVTGELFF
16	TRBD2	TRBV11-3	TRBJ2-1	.	TGTGCCAGCAGCCTCAGCGGGCTAGCGGCTTACAATGAGCAGTTCTTC	CASSLSGLAAYNEQFF
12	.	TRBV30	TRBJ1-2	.	TGTGCCTGGAGTGGAAACATCTATGGCTACACCTTC	CAWSGNIYGYTF
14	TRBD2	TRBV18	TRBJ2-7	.	TGTGCCAGCTCACCATTAGCGGGACGGGACGAGCAGTACTTC	CASSPLAGRDEQYF
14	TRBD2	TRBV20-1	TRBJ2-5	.	TGCAGTGCTAGTCCTAGCGGCCCACAGGAGACCCAGTACTTC	CSASPSGPQETQYF
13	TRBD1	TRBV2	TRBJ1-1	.	TGTGCCAGCAGTCGGGACAGTTCCACTGAAGCTTTCTTT	CASSRDSSTEAFF
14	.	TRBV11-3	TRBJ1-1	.	TGTGCCAGCAGCTTTGGGGGGACCAACACTGAAGCTTTCTTT	CASSFGGTNTEAFF
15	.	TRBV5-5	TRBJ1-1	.	TGTGCCAGCAGCTTAGAATTGGGGGCATACACTGAAGCTTTCTTT	CASSLELGAYTEAFF
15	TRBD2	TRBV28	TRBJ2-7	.	TGTGCCAGCAGCCAGACTAGCGGATTCTCCTACGAGCAGTACTTC	CASSQTSGFSYEQYF